Listed below are T cell receptor beta chains from one sample, sequenced in a study of beta chain features in type 1 diabetes. Clones were sequenced by immunoSEQ multiplex PCR, and TCRdb holds only the in-frame ones, with some missing. In the table there are about 230,000 clones, approximately 16% of which are singletons. Source material: naive CD4+ T cells from blood. The receptors stem from a man aged 30 to 45 with type 1 diabetes. CDR3s include the opening cysteine and the closing phenylalanine or tryptophan.

V gene: TRBV7-2
J gene: TRBJ2-7
CDR3 protein: CASSAVYEQYF

V gene: TRBV5-1
J gene: TRBJ2-3
CDR3 protein: CASSLAQGTDTQYF

V gene: TRBV9
J gene: TRBJ2-1
CDR3 protein: CASSGSGSEQFF

V gene: TRBV29-1
J gene: TRBJ2-4
CDR3 protein: CSVERDPKNIQYF

V gene: TRBV4-3
J gene: TRBJ2-3
CDR3 protein: CASSQSPGLAYTDTQYF

V gene: TRBV30
J gene: TRBJ2-7
CDR3 protein: CAWGSDVYEQYF

V gene: TRBV28
J gene: TRBJ2-1
CDR3 protein: CASIPGGGEGEQFF

V gene: TRBV7-9
J gene: TRBJ2-5
CDR3 protein: CASSPGAWETQYF

V gene: TRBV25-1
J gene: TRBJ2-3
CDR3 protein: CASSGTTPSTDTQYF

V gene: TRBV18
J gene: TRBJ2-5
CDR3 protein: CASSGQQETQYF

V gene: TRBV5-1
J gene: TRBJ2-1
CDR3 protein: CASSVGQGTYNEQFF

V gene: TRBV29-1
J gene: TRBJ1-1
CDR3 protein: CSAGGERAEAFF

V gene: TRBV29-1
J gene: TRBJ1-1
CDR3 protein: CSVARAENTEAFF

V gene: TRBV5-1
J gene: TRBJ2-3
CDR3 protein: CASSLRDSSTDTQYF

V gene: TRBV19
J gene: TRBJ2-6
CDR3 protein: CAIRKTGANVLTF

V gene: TRBV19
J gene: TRBJ2-5
CDR3 protein: CASSAGGSQETQYF

V gene: TRBV19
J gene: TRBJ2-1
CDR3 protein: CASSIGAYNEQFF

V gene: TRBV28
J gene: TRBJ2-1
CDR3 protein: CARSLLAAASGNEQFF

V gene: TRBV5-4
J gene: TRBJ1-4
CDR3 protein: CASSLATGREEKLFF

V gene: TRBV5-1
J gene: TRBJ1-1
CDR3 protein: CASGLAGTGMNTEAFF

V gene: TRBV5-4
J gene: TRBJ2-3
CDR3 protein: CASSLTGQVGDTQYF

V gene: TRBV7-9
J gene: TRBJ2-3
CDR3 protein: CASSPIPGSSTDTQYF

V gene: TRBV9
J gene: TRBJ1-5
CDR3 protein: CASSPGAGSSNQPQHF

V gene: TRBV7-9
J gene: TRBJ2-7
CDR3 protein: CASSLALREQGYEQYF

V gene: TRBV29-1
J gene: TRBJ2-7
CDR3 protein: CSVRGSYEQYF

V gene: TRBV28
J gene: TRBJ2-7
CDR3 protein: CASSSPSAGGGEQYF

V gene: TRBV25-1
J gene: TRBJ2-7
CDR3 protein: CASIGQGAYEQYF

V gene: TRBV7-2
J gene: TRBJ2-1
CDR3 protein: CASSFSSSGSFSYNEQFF

V gene: TRBV7-2
J gene: TRBJ2-1
CDR3 protein: CASSVLGNEQFF

V gene: TRBV7-2
J gene: TRBJ2-5
CDR3 protein: CASSSSGNRQETQYF

V gene: TRBV4-1
J gene: TRBJ2-7
CDR3 protein: CASSRGQVPSYEQYF

V gene: TRBV28
J gene: TRBJ2-1
CDR3 protein: CASSLMASGTYNEQFF

V gene: TRBV9
J gene: TRBJ1-2
CDR3 protein: CASSLDYFQGGYTF

V gene: TRBV30
J gene: TRBJ1-1
CDR3 protein: CAWSQGTGRIGDTEAFF

V gene: TRBV5-1
J gene: TRBJ1-5
CDR3 protein: CASSSGWNQPQHF

V gene: TRBV14
J gene: TRBJ2-5
CDR3 protein: CASSPGGRETQYF

V gene: TRBV7-2
J gene: TRBJ2-7
CDR3 protein: CASSSRTETTFREQYF

V gene: TRBV29-1
J gene: TRBJ1-1
CDR3 protein: CSVGGAMNTEAFF

V gene: TRBV6-5
J gene: TRBJ1-4
CDR3 protein: CASTRDSATNEKLFF

V gene: TRBV21-1
J gene: TRBJ2-1
CDR3 protein: CASSKKFRLAGTTSNNEQFF

V gene: TRBV11-3
J gene: TRBJ2-1
CDR3 protein: CASSLGGINEQFF

V gene: TRBV7-8
J gene: TRBJ2-7
CDR3 protein: CASSYTLAREQYF

V gene: TRBV7-2
J gene: TRBJ2-1
CDR3 protein: CASSSELLQASSSYNEQFF

V gene: TRBV9
J gene: TRBJ1-5
CDR3 protein: CASSPRGGNQPQHF

V gene: TRBV28
J gene: TRBJ2-1
CDR3 protein: CASTTVNEQFF

V gene: TRBV28
J gene: TRBJ2-1
CDR3 protein: CASTHRVYNEQFF

V gene: TRBV28
J gene: TRBJ2-3
CDR3 protein: CASSFLTDTQYF

V gene: TRBV18
J gene: TRBJ2-5
CDR3 protein: CASSGPGPAQETQYF

V gene: TRBV9
J gene: TRBJ2-3
CDR3 protein: CASSVVTDTQYF

V gene: TRBV7-2
J gene: TRBJ2-3
CDR3 protein: CAAGTGTDTQYF

V gene: TRBV15
J gene: TRBJ2-7
CDR3 protein: CATRKNLKDEQYF

V gene: TRBV9
J gene: TRBJ2-5
CDR3 protein: CASSVQGGSETQYF

V gene: TRBV10-3
J gene: TRBJ2-1
CDR3 protein: CAISELDHGDEQFF

V gene: TRBV5-1
J gene: TRBJ2-7
CDR3 protein: CASSSGSGNYEQYF

V gene: TRBV7-2
J gene: TRBJ2-5
CDR3 protein: CASSLTAQETQYF

V gene: TRBV7-7
J gene: TRBJ1-2
CDR3 protein: CASSQQGYGYTF